One sample yielded the 13 T cell receptor beta chains listed below, sequenced in a study of radiotherapy plus CTLA-4 blockade in lung cancer (dated by TCRdb to the late 2010s). The protocol used for the library was the immunoSEQ multiplex PCR assay. Sourced from immuneACCESS, this table was stored by TCRdb with only in-frame sequences that have V and J called. A share of the clones is absent; for the studies checked, an unresolved V gene accounts for under half, and the remainder has no known explanation. The sample contains about 98,000 clones, approximately 86% of them found a single time. The top ten clones comprise roughly 4.6% of the sample. Sequences were derived from peripheral blood, sampled from a patient treated with radiotherapy plus ipilimumab. The origin of the receptors is a human donor with non-small cell lung cancer that progressed on radiotherapy plus ipilimumab.

This clone was found a few times. The gene calls are TRBV4-1 and TRBJ2-7; 7 bases line up with TRBD1. The CDR3 runs to 16 residues. Unmatched junction bases numbered 13, after V lost 4 bases and J lost 4 bases. CDR1 is MGHRA, CDR2 YSYEKL, per germline. CDR3: CASSPKGTETRYEQYF. In nucleotides, the CDR3 is TGCGCCAGCAGCCCGAAAGGGACAGAGACACGATACGAGCAGTACTTC.

V usage is TRBV2 and J usage is TRBJ1-2, with TRBD1 matching 8 bases. This CDR3 has 17 amino acids. Germline CDR1 SNHLY, CDR2 FYNNEI. The V and J ends lost 4 bases and 2 bases, in that order; junction bases with no gene match: 12. CDR3 sequence (DNA): TGTGCCAGCAGTGGGGACAGGAAAGGCCGCGTAAACTATGGCTACACCTTC. As protein: CASSGDRKGRVNYGYTF.

The V and J genes are TRBV5-1 and TRBJ2-1; 7 positions agree with TRBD1. Germline loops: CDR1 SGHRS, CDR2 YFSETQ. The CDR3 sequence is 13 residues long. The V gene end was trimmed by 4 bases and the J gene end by 8 bases; junction bases not matched to a gene: 6. CDR3 sequence: CASSKGTVDEQFF. The CDR3 DNA is TGCGCCAGCAGCAAAGGGACAGTGGATGAGCAGTTCTTC.

This clone appeared a few times. V and J are TRBV12-5 and TRBJ1-1; D not resolved. Germline V gives CDR1 LGHNT, CDR2 FRNRAP. The CDR3 is 14 amino acids. V was pared by 1 base and J by 7 bases, with 13 bases between. The CDR3 DNA reads TGTGCTAGTGGTTTGGCCCTCAGTGGGAGTGAAGCTTTCTTT. It is translated as CASGLALSGSEAFF.

CDR3 nucleotide sequence: TGTGCCAGCAGCGTAGGAAACACCGGGGAGCTGTTTTTT. Amino acids: CASSVGNTGELFF. The V call is TRBV9, the J call TRBJ2-2; D remains unclear. Germline CDR1 and CDR2: SGDLS and YYNGEE. The V end lost 0 bases, the J end lost 2 bases, and 2 bases lay between the germline ends. CDR3 size: 13 residues.

Notes on this clone: This sample includes further DNA sequences coding for the same CDR3. The chain carries TRBV5-4 and TRBJ1-2; 9 bases are a match to TRBD1. CDR1 SGHNT and CDR2 YYREEE come from the germline V gene (reference sequence). CDR3 length: 18 residues. The trim removed 4 bases at V and 1 base at J, leaving 14 bases unmatched. CDR3 bases: TGTGCCAGCAGCCTGCTCTGGGGACAGGGTAGTGTTAACTATGGCTACACCTTC. The encoded protein is CASSLLWGQGSVNYGYTF.

The chain uses TRBV6-6 and TRBJ1-1; TRBD1 aligns across 7 bases. V trimming: 5 bases; J trimming: 5 bases; junction bases outside the gene matches: 11. Per the germline V gene, CDR1 is MNHNY and CDR2 is SVGAGI (reference sequence). CDR3 length equals 15 residues. The CDR3 sequence: CASSLLTGIETEAFF. The CDR3 DNA sequence: TGTGCCAGCAGTCTACTGACAGGGATTGAAACTGAAGCTTTCTTT.

This rearrangement joins TRBV6-5 to TRBJ1-6, with D maybe TRBD1 (5 bases). The CDR3 contains 14 residues. CDR1 and CDR2 (germline): MNHEY, SVGAGI. V dropped 6 bases and J dropped 7 bases, with 13 bases sitting between them. The CDR3 is CASRIRVLNSPLHF. The CDR3 DNA is TGTGCCAGCAGGATCAGGGTCCTGAATTCACCCCTCCACTTT.

The chain is built from TRBV10-2 and TRBJ2-1, with 10 positions matching TRBD2. There are 15 residues in the CDR3. V dropped 8 bases and J dropped 7; count of bases not matched to a gene: 11. From germline, CDR1 is WSHSY and CDR2 SAAADI. CDR3 region: CASRTSGARLNEQFF. DNA for the CDR3: TGCGCCAGCCGAACTAGCGGGGCGCGCCTAAATGAGCAGTTCTTC.

With regard to this clone: Other nucleotide sequences from this sample produce the same CDR3. The V gene is TRBV18, the J gene TRBJ2-1, with no clear D. V lost 3 bases, J lost 7 bases, and 4 bases lay in between. CDR3 length equals 11 residues. Germline lookup yields CDR1 KGHSH and CDR2 LQKENI. The CDR3, as DNA: TGTGCCAGCTCACCTGGTAATGAGCAGTTCTTC. Its protein product is CASSPGNEQFF.

This chain links TRBV7-6 with TRBJ1-1, with 10 bases lining up with TRBD1. Per germline, CDR1 SGHVS and CDR2 FNYEAQ. This CDR3 region has 15 residues. J lost 1 base, V lost 5 bases, and 4 bases had no gene match. The CDR3 sequence is CASSAGQGGNTEAFF. The CDR3 nucleotides are TGTGCCAGCAGCGCAGGACAGGGGGGGAACACTGAAGCTTTCTTT.

J is TRBJ1-2 and V is TRBV2; 12 bases are a match to TRBD1. The CDR3 covers 21 residues. The V and J ends lost 6 bases and 6 bases, in that order; junction bases with no gene match: 26. Germline loops: CDR1 SNHLY, CDR2 FYNNEI. The CDR3 is CASSPPGTGGLSGWLGNGYTF. As DNA, the CDR3 is TGTGCCAGCAGCCCCCCTGGGACAGGGGGCTTAAGCGGATGGCTAGGGAATGGCTACACCTTC.

The CDR3 is CASSTLDLDTEAFF. Here the CDR3 DNA reads TGTGCCAGCTCTACTCTAGACCTGGACACTGAAGCTTTCTTT. The chain links TRBV18 to TRBJ1-1; D is unclear. Looked up from germline, CDR1 is KGHSH and CDR2 is LQKENI. The CDR3 sequence is 14 residues long. Trimming removed 6 bases at V and 3 bases at J, with 14 bases between.